This T cell receptor (beta chain) was sequenced for a study of T cell repertoires in cytomegalovirus infection. About the study: Carrying CMV and the relevant HLA type showed in public TCR beta signatures.

MiXCR, applied by TCRdb to the reads, yields one record per CDR3 protein. Here the sample spans about 320,000 distinct CDR3 sequences, 9% to 9.5% being singletons. The CDR3 runs to 14 residues. Germline values: CDR1 MNHEY, CDR2 SMNVEV (reference sequence). Trimming shortened V by 4 bases and J by 5 bases, and 12 bases separated the two germline ends. Sequencing was performed on PBMCs. The V gene is TRBV27, the J gene TRBJ1-5; D is ambiguous. This clonotype was obtained from a human donor in good health (CMV status not recorded). Some clones in this sample may be carry-over from other donors' samples. The CDR3 region is CASSWGTSDQPQHF. For the CDR3, the DNA is TGTGCCAGCAGTTGGGGTACAAGTGATCAGCCCCAGCATTTT.